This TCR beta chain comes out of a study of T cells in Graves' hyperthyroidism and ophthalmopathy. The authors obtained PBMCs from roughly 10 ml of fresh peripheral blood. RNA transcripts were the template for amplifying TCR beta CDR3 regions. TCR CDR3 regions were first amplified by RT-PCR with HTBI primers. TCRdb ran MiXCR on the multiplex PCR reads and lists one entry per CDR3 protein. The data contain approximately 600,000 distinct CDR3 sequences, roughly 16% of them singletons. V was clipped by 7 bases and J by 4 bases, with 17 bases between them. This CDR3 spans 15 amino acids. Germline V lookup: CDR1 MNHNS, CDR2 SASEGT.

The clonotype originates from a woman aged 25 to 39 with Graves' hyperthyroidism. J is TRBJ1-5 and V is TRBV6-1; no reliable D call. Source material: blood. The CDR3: CASKVSLGGNQPQHF. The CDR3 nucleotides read TGTGCCAGCAAAGTTTCTTTAGGTGGAAATCAGCCCCAGCATTTT.